This entry concerns a single T cell receptor beta chain. Its target is unknown. This sample is part of a study of shared clonotypes between healthy human individuals. General study findings and limits: As a rule, naive subsets had a larger estimated richness than memory subsets.

It was CD45RO-negative cells, positively selected for CCR7, that made up naive CD8 cells, with terminally differentiated effector memory CD45RA+ cells excluded. The CDR3 totals 15 residues. V was cut by 4 bases and J by 3 bases, with 15 bases left in between. CDR1 is MGHRA and CDR2 is YSYEKL in the germline V gene. Each sorted subset replicate got 200 ng genomic DNA, tens of thousands of genomes. Here immunoSEQ multiplex PCR was the method, and the copy in TCRdb shows in-frame clones only, minus some. This table has some 2,100,000 clones, approximately 94% appearing once. The clonotype comes from a man aged 18 to 29 in good health. Some clones in this sample may be carry-over from other donors' samples. The chain combines TRBV4-1 with TRBJ1-1; a weak D match, TRBD1 (6 bases). The source material was naive CD8+ T cells from PBMCs. The CDR3, as DNA: TGCGCCAGCAGCCTACTACAGGGAACGGACACTGAAGCTTTCTTT. Its protein product is CASSLLQGTDTEAFF.